Below, one T cell receptor beta chain is given with its context. This clone was seen once. It has no known antigen specificity. No much larger clone is present one base from it, and per-base qualities are unavailable. The data are from a study of PD-1 blockade in mismatch repair-deficient tumors (dated by TCRdb to the late 2010s). Some background on the complete study: The trial enrolled 86 consecutive patients with 12 mismatch repair-deficient cancer types between late 2013 and 2016, all previously treated and progressing. Deep sequencing of TCR CDR3 regions was used to track tumor-associated T cell clones in peripheral blood of patients responding to PD-1 blockade. What the authors observed across the whole study: Tumor-resident clones, often undetectable in blood before treatment, expanded rapidly after pembrolizumab and then contracted, generally before radiologic responses.

Trimming takes 3 bases from V and 1 base from J, and the germline ends sit 10 bases apart. Inclusive of the bounding cysteine and phenylalanine, the CDR3 is 15 residues long. This entry keeps only the CDR3 DNA: 45 bases, framed from base 1. CDR1 and CDR2 are read off the germline V gene as SNHLY and FYNNEI. The library was built by means of the immunoSEQ multiplex PCR assay. The clones in this table, taken by TCRdb from immuneACCESS, are in-frame only. Not every clone is retained; where verified, under half of the shortfall comes from an unresolved V gene, and the cause of the rest is unknown. The sample table holds 45,000 to 55,000 clones, of which over 70% were seen once. In total, the top ten clones hold roughly 8.1% of the sample. For each enrolled patient, mismatch repair deficiency was established using either polymerase chain reaction or immunohistochemistry. A few patients who responded to pembrolizumab therapy underwent TCR sequencing. The phase II trial prospectively evaluated PD-1 blockade with pembrolizumab in advanced mismatch repair-deficient cancers, independent of tissue of origin. Peripheral blood T cell samples were serially collected before and at multiple times after PD-1 blockade was started. The timing of each blood sample was reported as weeks after the first dose of pembrolizumab.

The rearranged chain carries TRBV2 and TRBJ2-1, and the D gene may be TRBD2, 6 bases matching. The sample consisted of peripheral blood, taken more than 19 weeks after starting pembrolizumab. The TCR originated in an adult with mismatch repair-deficient cancer. The CDR3 protein sequence reads: CASSDQAGSYNEQFF. The sequence in DNA is TGTGCCAGCAGTGACCAAGCGGGTTCCTACAATGAGCAGTTCTTC.